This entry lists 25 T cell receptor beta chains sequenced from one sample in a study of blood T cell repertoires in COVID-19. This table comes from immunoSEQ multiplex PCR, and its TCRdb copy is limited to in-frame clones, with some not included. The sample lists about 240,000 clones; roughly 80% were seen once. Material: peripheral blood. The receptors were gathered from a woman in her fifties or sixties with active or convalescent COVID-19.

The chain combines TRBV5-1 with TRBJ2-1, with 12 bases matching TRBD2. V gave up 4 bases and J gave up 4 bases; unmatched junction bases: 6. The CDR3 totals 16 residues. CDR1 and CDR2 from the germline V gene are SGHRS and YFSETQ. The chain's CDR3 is CASSPLAGGGYNEQFF. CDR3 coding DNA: TGCGCCAGCAGCCCACTAGCGGGAGGAGGTTACAATGAGCAGTTCTTC.

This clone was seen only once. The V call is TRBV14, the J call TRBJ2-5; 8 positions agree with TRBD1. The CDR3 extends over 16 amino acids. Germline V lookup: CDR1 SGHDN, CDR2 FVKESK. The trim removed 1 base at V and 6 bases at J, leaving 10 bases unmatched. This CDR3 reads CASSQGGGDRGQTQYF. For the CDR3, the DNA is TGTGCCAGCAGCCAAGGTGGGGGAGACAGGGGTCAGACCCAGTACTTC.

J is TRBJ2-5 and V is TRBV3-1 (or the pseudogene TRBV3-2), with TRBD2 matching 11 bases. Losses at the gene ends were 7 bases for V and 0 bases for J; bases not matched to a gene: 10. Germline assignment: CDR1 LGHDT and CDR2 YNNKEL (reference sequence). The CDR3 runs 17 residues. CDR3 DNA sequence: TGTGCCAGCACGCCGGGACTAGCGGAGACGTACCAAGAGACCCAGTACTTC. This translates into CASTPGLAETYQETQYF.

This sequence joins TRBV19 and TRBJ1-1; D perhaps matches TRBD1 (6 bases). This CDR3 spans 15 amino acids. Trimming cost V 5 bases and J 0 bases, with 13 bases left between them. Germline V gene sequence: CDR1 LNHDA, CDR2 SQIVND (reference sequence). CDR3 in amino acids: CASSPSGHLNTEAFF. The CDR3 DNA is TGTGCCAGTAGTCCGTCGGGACATTTGAACACTGAAGCTTTCTTT. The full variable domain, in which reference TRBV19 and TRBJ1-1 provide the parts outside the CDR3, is DGGITQSPKYLFRKEGQNVTLSCEQNLNHDAMYWYRQDPGQGLRLIYYSQIVNDFQKGDIAEGYSVSREKKESFPLTVTSAQKNPTAFYLCASSPSGHLNTEAFFGQGTRLTVV.

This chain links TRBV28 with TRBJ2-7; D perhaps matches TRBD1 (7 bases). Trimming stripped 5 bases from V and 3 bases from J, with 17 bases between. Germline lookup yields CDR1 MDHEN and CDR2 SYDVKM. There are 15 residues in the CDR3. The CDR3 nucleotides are TGTGCCAGCAGTCTGCGACAGGGAGGCGGCTACGAGCAGTACGTC. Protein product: CASSLRQGGGYEQYV.

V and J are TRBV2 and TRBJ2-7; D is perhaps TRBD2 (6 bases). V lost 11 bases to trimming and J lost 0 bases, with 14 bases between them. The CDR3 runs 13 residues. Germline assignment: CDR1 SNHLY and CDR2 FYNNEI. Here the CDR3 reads CAGGAGTSYEQYF. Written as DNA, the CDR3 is TGTGCCGGCGGGGCCGGGACCTCCTACGAGCAGTACTTC.

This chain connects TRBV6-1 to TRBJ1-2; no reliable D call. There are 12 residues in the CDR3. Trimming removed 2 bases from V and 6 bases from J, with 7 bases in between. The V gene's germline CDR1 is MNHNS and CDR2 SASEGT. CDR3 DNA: TGTGCCAGCAGTGAACCGGTAGATGGCTACACCTTC. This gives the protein CASSEPVDGYTF.

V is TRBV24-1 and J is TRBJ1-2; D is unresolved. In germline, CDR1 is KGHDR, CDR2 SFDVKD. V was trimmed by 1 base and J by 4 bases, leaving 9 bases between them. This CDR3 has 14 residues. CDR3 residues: CATSDFAGIYGYTF. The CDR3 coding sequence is TGTGCCACCAGTGATTTTGCGGGGATCTATGGCTACACCTTC.

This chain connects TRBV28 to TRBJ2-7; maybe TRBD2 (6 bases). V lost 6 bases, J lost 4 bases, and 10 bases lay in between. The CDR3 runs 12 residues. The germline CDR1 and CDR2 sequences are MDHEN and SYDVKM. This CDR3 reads CASRMGGYEQYF. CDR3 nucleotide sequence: TGTGCCAGCAGAATGGGGGGATACGAGCAGTACTTC.

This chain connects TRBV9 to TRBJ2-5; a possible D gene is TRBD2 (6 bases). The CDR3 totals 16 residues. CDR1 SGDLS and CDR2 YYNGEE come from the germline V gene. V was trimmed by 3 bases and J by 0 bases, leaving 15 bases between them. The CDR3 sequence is CASSAGLRGYQETQYF. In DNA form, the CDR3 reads TGTGCCAGCAGCGCGGGACTCCGGGGGTACCAAGAGACCCAGTACTTC.

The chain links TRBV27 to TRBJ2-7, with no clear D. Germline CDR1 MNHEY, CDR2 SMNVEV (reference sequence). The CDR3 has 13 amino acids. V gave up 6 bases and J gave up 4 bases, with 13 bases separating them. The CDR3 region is CASSLQTQYEQYF. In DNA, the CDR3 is TGTGCCAGCAGCCTACAGACCCAATACGAGCAGTACTTC.

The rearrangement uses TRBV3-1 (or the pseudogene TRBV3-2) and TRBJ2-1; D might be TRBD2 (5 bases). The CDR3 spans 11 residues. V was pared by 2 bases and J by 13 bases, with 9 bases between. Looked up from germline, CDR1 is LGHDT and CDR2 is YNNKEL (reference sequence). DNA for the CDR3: TGTGCCAGCAGCCAACTACTAGTCCAGTTCTTC. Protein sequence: CASSQLLVQFF.

The chain's CDR3 is CASSSKKTGGGEKLFF. The CDR3 coding sequence is TGTGCCAGCAGCTCTAAAAAGACAGGGGGCGGTGAAAAACTGTTTTTT. This chain joins TRBV5-4 and TRBJ1-4; 10 bases align to TRBD1. The CDR3 runs 16 residues. V gave up 3 bases and J gave up 7 bases; unmatched junction bases: 9. Germline-derived CDR1 and CDR2 are SGHNT and YYREEE (reference sequence).

The CDR3 region is CASSKGQIVEKLFF. The CDR3 bases are TGTGCCAGCAGTAAAGGACAGATTGTTGAAAAACTGTTTTTT. This chain joins TRBV6-6 and TRBJ1-4, with a possible D match to TRBD1 (6 bases). CDR1 and CDR2 from the germline V gene are MNHNY and SVGAGI (reference sequence). The CDR3 consists of 14 residues. V was trimmed by 5 bases and J by 7 bases, leaving 14 bases between them.

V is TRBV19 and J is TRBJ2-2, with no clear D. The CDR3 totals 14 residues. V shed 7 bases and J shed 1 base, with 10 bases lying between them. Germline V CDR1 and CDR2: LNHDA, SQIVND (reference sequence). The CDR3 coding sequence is TGTGCCAGTATCCTCGCAGGGAACACCGGGGAGCTGTTTTTT. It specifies CASILAGNTGELFF.

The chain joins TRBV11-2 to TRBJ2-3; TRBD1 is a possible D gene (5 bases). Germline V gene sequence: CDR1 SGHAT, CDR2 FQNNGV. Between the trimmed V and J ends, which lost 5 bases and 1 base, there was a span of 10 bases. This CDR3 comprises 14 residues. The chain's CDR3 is CASSPGHGTDTQYF. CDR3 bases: TGTGCCAGCAGCCCTGGACACGGCACAGATACGCAGTATTTT.

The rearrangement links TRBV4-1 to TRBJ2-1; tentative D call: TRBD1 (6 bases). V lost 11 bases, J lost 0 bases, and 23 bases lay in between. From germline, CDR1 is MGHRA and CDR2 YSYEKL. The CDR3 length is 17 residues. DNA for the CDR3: TGCGCCTCAAGGACAGAGGGTAGTAGGAGCTCCTACAATGAGCAGTTCTTC. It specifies CASRTEGSRSSYNEQFF.

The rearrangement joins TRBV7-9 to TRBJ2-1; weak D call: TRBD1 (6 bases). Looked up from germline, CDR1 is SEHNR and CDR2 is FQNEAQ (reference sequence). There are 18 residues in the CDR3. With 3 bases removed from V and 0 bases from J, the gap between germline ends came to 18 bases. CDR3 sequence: CASSFSFIQGNSYNEQFF. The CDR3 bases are TGTGCCAGCAGCTTTTCATTCATACAGGGAAACTCCTACAATGAGCAGTTCTTC.

The DNA for the CDR3 is TGTGCCAGCAGCCATAAAGCGGGTACGGATAGAGAGACCCAGTACTTC. It codes for CASSHKAGTDRETQYF. The chain employs TRBV4-2 and TRBJ2-5; D perhaps matches TRBD2 (6 bases). V was cut by 3 bases and J by 4 bases, with 18 bases left in between. CDR1 and CDR2 from the germline V gene are LGHNA and YNFKEQ. The CDR3 is 16 residues long.

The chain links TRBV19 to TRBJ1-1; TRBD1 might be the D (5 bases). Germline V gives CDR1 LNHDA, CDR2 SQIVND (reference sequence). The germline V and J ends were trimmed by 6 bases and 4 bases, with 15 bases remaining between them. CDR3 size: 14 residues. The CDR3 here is CASSRLGGTTEAFF. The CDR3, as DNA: TGTGCCAGTAGCCGATTGGGGGGTACCACTGAAGCTTTCTTT. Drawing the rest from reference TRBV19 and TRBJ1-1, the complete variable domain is DGGITQSPKYLFRKEGQNVTLSCEQNLNHDAMYWYRQDPGQGLRLIYYSQIVNDFQKGDIAEGYSVSREKKESFPLTVTSAQKNPTAFYLCASSRLGGTTEAFFGQGTRLTVV.

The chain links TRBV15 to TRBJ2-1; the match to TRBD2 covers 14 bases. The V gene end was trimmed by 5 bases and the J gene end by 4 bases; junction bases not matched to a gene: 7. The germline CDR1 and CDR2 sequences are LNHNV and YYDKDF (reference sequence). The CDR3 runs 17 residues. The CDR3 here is CATSRTTSGRAYNEQFF. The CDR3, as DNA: TGTGCCACCAGCCGAACGACTAGCGGGAGGGCATACAATGAGCAGTTCTTC.

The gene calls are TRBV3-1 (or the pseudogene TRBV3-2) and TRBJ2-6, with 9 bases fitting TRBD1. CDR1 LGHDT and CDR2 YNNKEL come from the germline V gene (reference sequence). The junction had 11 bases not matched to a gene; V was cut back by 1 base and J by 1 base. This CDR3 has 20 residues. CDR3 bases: TGTGCCAGCAGCCAAGGCCTAGGTGGACAGGGGCCATCTGGGGCCAACGTCCTGACTTTC. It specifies CASSQGLGGQGPSGANVLTF.

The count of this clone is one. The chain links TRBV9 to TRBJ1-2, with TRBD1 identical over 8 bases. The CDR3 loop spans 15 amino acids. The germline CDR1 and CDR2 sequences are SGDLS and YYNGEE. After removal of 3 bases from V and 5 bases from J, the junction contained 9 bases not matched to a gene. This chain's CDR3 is CASSGPGQEGYGYTF. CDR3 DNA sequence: TGTGCCAGCAGCGGTCCGGGACAGGAGGGGTATGGCTACACCTTC.

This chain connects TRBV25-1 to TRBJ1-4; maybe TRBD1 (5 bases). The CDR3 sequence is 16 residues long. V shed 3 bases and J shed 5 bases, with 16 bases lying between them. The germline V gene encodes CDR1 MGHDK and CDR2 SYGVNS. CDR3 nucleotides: TGTGCCAGCAGTGACGGGGGGGTAAGACGAAATGAAAAACTGTTTTTT. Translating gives CASSDGGVRRNEKLFF.

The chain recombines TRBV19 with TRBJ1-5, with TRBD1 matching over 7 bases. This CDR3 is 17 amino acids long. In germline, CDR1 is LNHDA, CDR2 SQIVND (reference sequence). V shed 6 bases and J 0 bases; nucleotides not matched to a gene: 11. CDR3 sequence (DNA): TGTGCCAGTAGCCCGGGACAGCCAACTTATAGCAATCAGCCCCAGCATTTT. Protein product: CASSPGQPTYSNQPQHF. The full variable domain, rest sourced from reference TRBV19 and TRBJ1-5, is DGGITQSPKYLFRKEGQNVTLSCEQNLNHDAMYWYRQDPGQGLRLIYYSQIVNDFQKGDIAEGYSVSREKKESFPLTVTSAQKNPTAFYLCASSPGQPTYSNQPQHFGDGTRLSIL.